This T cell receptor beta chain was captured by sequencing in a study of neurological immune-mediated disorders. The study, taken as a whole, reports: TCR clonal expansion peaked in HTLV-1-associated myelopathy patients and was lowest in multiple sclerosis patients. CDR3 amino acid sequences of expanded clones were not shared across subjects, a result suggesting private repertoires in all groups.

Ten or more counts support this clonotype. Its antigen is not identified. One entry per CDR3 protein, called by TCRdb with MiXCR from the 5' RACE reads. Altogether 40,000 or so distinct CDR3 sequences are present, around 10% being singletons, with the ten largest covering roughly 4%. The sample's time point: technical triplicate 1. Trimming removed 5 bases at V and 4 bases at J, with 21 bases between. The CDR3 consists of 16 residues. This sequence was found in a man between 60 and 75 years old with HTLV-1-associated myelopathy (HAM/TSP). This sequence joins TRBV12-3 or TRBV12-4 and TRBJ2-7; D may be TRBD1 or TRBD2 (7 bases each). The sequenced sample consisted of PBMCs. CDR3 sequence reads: CASSEYRQGGSYEQYF. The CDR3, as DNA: TGTGCCAGCAGTGAGTACCGACAGGGAGGGTCGTACGAGCAGTACTTC.